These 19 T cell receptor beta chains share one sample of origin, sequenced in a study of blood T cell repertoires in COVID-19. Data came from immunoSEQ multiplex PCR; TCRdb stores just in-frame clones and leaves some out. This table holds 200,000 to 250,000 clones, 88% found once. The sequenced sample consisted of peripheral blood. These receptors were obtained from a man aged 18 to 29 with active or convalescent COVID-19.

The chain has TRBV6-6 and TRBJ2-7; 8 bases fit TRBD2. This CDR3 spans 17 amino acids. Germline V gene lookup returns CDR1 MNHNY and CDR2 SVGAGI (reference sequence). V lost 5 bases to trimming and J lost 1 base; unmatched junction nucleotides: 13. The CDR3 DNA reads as TGTGCCAGCAGTCCCCGAAAAGCTAGCGGGTATTCCTACGAGCAGTACTTC. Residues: CASSPRKASGYSYEQYF.

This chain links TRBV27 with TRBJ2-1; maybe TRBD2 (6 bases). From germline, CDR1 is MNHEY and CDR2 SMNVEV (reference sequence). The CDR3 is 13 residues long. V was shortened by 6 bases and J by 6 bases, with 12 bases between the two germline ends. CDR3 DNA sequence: TGTGCCAGCAGCCCTAGCGTGTTCAATGAGCAGTTCTTC. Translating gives CASSPSVFNEQFF.

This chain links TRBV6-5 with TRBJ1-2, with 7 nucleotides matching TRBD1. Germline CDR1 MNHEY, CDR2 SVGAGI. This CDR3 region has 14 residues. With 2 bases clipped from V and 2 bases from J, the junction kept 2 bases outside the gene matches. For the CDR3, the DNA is TGTGCCAGCAGTTACGACAGGGAAAACTATGGCTACACCTTC. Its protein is CASSYDRENYGYTF.

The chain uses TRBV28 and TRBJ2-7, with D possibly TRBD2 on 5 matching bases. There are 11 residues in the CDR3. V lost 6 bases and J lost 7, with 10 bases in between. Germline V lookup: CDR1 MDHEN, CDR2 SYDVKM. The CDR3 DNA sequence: TGTGCCAGCAGCGACACGGGGGAGCAGTACTTC. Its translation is CASSDTGEQYF.

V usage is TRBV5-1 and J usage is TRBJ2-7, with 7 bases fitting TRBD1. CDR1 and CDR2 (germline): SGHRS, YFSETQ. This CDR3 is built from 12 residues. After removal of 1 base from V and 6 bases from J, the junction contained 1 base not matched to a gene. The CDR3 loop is CASSLTGAEQYF. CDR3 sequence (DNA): TGCGCCAGCAGCTTGACAGGGGCCGAGCAGTACTTC.

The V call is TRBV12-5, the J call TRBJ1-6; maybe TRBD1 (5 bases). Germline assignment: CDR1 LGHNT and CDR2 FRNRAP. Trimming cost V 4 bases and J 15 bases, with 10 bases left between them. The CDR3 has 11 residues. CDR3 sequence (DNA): TGTGCTAGTGGTTATGACAGTTTCCTCCACTTT. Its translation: CASGYDSFLHF. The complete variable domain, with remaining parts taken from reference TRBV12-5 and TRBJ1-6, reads DARVTQTPRHKVTEMGQEVTMRCQPILGHNTVFWYRQTMMQGLELLAYFRNRAPLDDSGMPKDRFSAEMPDATLATLKIQPSEPRDSAVYFCASGYDSFLHFGNGTRLTVT.

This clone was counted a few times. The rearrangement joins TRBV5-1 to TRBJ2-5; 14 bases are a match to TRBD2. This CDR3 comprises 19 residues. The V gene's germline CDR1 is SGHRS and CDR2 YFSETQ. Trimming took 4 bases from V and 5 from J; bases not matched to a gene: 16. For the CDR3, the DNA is TGCGCCAGCAGCCCGGGACTAGCGGGAGCCACCAGATTTGTCGAGACCCAGTACTTC. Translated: CASSPGLAGATRFVETQYF.

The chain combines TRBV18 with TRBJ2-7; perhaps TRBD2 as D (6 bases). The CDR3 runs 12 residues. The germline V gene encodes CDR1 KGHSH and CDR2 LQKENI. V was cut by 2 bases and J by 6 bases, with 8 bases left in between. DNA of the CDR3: TGTGCCAGCTCACCAGGGGGGAGCGAGCAGTACTTC. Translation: CASSPGGSEQYF.

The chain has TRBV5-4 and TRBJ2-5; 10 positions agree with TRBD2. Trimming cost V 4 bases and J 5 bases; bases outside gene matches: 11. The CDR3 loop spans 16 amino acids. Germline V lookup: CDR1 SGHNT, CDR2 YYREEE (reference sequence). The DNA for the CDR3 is TGTGCCAGCAGCCGATCTAGCGGGAGTCGTTTGGAGACCCAGTACTTC. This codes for CASSRSSGSRLETQYF.

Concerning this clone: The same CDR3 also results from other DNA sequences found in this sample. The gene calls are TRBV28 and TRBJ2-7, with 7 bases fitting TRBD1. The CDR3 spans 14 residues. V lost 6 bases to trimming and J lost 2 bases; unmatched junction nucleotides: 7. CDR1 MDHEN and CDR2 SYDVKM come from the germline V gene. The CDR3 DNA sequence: TGTGCCAGCAGCTTGAGGGGGCCCCCCTACGAGCAGTACTTC. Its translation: CASSLRGPPYEQYF.

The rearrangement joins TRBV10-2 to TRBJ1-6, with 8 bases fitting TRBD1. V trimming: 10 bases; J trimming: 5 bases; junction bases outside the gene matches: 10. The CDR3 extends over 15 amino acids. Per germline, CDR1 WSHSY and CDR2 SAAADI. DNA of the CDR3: TGCGCCACCAGGCACGAGACAGGGGATAATTCACCCCTCCACTTT. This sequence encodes CATRHETGDNSPLHF.

The CDR3 nucleotides are TGTGCCAGCAGTCCCCGGTCGGGTGGCTACACCTTC. It yields the protein CASSPRSGGYTF. V and J are TRBV12-3 or TRBV12-4 and TRBJ1-2; D unclear. V dropped 5 bases and J dropped 7 bases, with 11 bases sitting between them. The CDR3 sequence is 12 residues long.

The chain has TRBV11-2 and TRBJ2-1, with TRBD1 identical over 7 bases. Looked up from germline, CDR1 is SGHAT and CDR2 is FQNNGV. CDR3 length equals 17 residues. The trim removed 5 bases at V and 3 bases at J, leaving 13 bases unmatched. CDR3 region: CASSPQAGTAVYNEQFF. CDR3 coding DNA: TGTGCCAGCAGCCCCCAGGCCGGGACAGCCGTCTACAATGAGCAGTTCTTC.

This CDR3 is CASSSLGLNTEAFF. For the CDR3, the DNA is TGTGCCAGCAGTTCGTTGGGGCTGAACACTGAAGCTTTCTTT. The J gene is TRBJ1-1, the V gene TRBV7-9; D might be TRBD1 (5 bases). Looked up from germline, CDR1 is SEHNR and CDR2 is FQNEAQ (reference sequence). The V and J ends lost 6 bases and 0 bases respectively, with 11 bases between them. The CDR3 has 14 amino acids.

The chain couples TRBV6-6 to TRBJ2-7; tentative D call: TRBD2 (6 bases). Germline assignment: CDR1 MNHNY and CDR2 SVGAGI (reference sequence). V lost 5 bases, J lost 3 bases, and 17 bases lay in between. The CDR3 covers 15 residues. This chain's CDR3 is CASSLGDSGDYEQYF. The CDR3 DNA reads TGTGCCAGCAGTCTCGGAGATAGCGGAGACTACGAGCAGTACTTC.

This CDR3 reads CASSLEGGTYYEQYF. The CDR3 nucleotides read TGTGCCAGCAGCTTAGAGGGAGGTACGTACTACGAGCAGTACTTC. The chain carries TRBV7-2 and TRBJ2-7, with D possibly TRBD2 on 6 matching bases. With 1 base removed from V and 3 bases from J, the gap between germline ends came to 13 bases. Germline-derived CDR1 and CDR2 are SGHTA and FQGNSA. The CDR3 consists of 15 residues.

Here the CDR3 reads CASSQLQTSGIETQYF. The CDR3 nucleotides are TGCGCCAGCAGCCAACTTCAGACTAGCGGGATAGAGACCCAGTACTTC. This sequence joins TRBV4-3 and TRBJ2-5; TRBD2 matches at 11 bases. Trimming removed 2 bases from V and 4 bases from J; junction bases left unmatched: 6. The CDR3 extends over 16 amino acids. Germline V gives CDR1 LGHNA, CDR2 YSLEER.

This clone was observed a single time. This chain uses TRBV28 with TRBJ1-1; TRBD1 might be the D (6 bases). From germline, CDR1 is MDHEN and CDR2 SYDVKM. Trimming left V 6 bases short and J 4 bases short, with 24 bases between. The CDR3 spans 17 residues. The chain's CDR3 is CASRIQTGRGAGTEAFF. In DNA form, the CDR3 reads TGTGCCAGCAGGATCCAAACAGGGAGAGGGGCGGGCACTGAAGCTTTCTTT.

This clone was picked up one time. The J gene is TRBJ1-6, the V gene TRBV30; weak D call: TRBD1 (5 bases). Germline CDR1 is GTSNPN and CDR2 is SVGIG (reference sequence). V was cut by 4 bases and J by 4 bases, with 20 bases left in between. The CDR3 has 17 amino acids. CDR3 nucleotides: TGTGCCTGGACTCCAGGTGGGGCGCAGCTTTATAATTCACCCCTCCACTTT. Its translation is CAWTPGGAQLYNSPLHF.